A single sample is the source of the 12 T cell receptor beta chains below, sequenced in a study of CD8 T cells in Susac syndrome. Reverse transcription of about 0.45 to 1 ug RNA used random hexamers. MiXCR, applied by TCRdb to the immunoSEQ multiplex PCR reads, yields one record per CDR3 protein. Here the sample spans hundreds of thousands of distinct CDR3 sequences, about 89% being singletons. The specimen sequenced was CD8+ T cells from PBMCs. Source of these receptors: a human donor with multiple sclerosis.

This clonotype was recorded only once. J is TRBJ2-1 and V is TRBV30; weak D call: TRBD2 (6 bases). Germline CDR1 and CDR2: GTSNPN and SVGIG (reference sequence). This CDR3 spans 14 amino acids. V was trimmed by 1 base and J by 8 bases, leaving 15 bases between them. Here the CDR3 reads CAWSGSAGIDEQFF. The CDR3 DNA sequence: TGTGCCTGGAGTGGGTCGGCGGGAATCGATGAGCAGTTCTTC.

This chain links TRBV7-9 with TRBJ2-3; 7 nucleotides align to TRBD1. Trimming removed 3 bases from V and 6 bases from J; junction bases left unmatched: 3. CDR1 is SEHNR, CDR2 FQNEAQ, per germline (reference sequence). The CDR3 loop spans 13 amino acids. Here the CDR3 DNA reads TGTGCCAGCAGCTTCGGCAGGGGGGATACGCAGTATTTT. Encoded protein: CASSFGRGDTQYF.

This sequence joins TRBV14 and TRBJ1-5; D gene ambiguous. V gave up 2 bases and J gave up 0 bases, with 8 bases separating them. The CDR3 length is 15 residues. Germline V gene sequence: CDR1 SGHDN, CDR2 FVKESK. CDR3 in DNA: TGTGCCAGCAGCCAAAACCGTTATAGCAATCAGCCCCAGCATTTT. Protein product: CASSQNRYSNQPQHF.

V is TRBV19 and J is TRBJ2-1; 8 positions match TRBD2. CDR1 LNHDA and CDR2 SQIVND come from the germline V gene (reference sequence). There are 15 residues in the CDR3. Trimming cost V 7 bases and J 3 bases; bases outside gene matches: 8. CDR3 DNA: TGTGCCAGTACCTCCGGGACTAGAGGCTACAATGAGCAGTTCTTC. This sequence encodes CASTSGTRGYNEQFF.

This clonotype was detected only once. The junction shows a germline mismatch at one end, possibly a read error. The chain employs TRBV19 and TRBJ2-2; D not certain. Germline V gene lookup returns CDR1 LNHDA and CDR2 SQIVND (reference sequence). The CDR3 length is 12 residues. CDR3 loop: CASSVGTRELFF. The CDR3 DNA follows: TGTGCCAGTAGCGTGGGCACCCGGGAGCTGTTTTTT.

V gene TRBV27 combines with J gene TRBJ2-7; D gene ambiguous. This CDR3 contains 14 residues. The germline CDR1 and CDR2 sequences are MNHEY and SMNVEV (reference sequence). V dropped 0 bases and J dropped 6 bases, with 12 bases sitting between them. The CDR3 loop is CASSLSFRGPEQYF. The CDR3 DNA reads TGTGCCAGCAGTTTATCTTTCCGAGGCCCCGAGCAGTACTTC.

DNA for the CDR3: TGTGCCAGCAGTGACGAAGCGGGAGGGCCCACAGATACGCAGTATTTT. Translated: CASSDEAGGPTDTQYF. The chain carries TRBV6-4 and TRBJ2-3; 10 nucleotides agree with TRBD2. This CDR3 has 16 residues. CDR1 MRHNA and CDR2 SNTAGT come from the germline V gene. Unmatched junction bases numbered 4, after V lost 2 bases and J lost 2 bases.

Only a few counts were recorded for this clonotype. The chain is built from TRBV29-1 and TRBJ2-7, with D uncertain. Germline CDR1 reads SQVTM; CDR2 reads ANQGSEA. The CDR3 length is 11 residues. V was shortened by 4 bases and J by 3 bases, with 7 bases between the two germline ends. The CDR3 reads CSVGSGYEQYF. The CDR3 DNA is TGCAGCGTTGGGTCCGGCTACGAGCAGTACTTC.

The V call is TRBV12-3 or TRBV12-4, the J call TRBJ2-1, with 10 bases matching TRBD2. V shed 4 bases and J 10 bases; nucleotides not matched to a gene: 10. The CDR3 runs to 15 residues. Written as DNA, the CDR3 is TGTGCCAGCAGTTCAGCCGGGACTAGCGTAGGAGAGCAGTTCTTC. Residues: CASSSAGTSVGEQFF.

Here the CDR3 reads CATSDSTYQPQHF. CDR3 DNA: TGTGCCACCAGTGATTCTACGTATCAGCCCCAGCATTTT. V and J are TRBV24-1 and TRBJ1-5; D ambiguous. V was clipped by 2 bases and J by 5 bases, with 6 bases between them. Germline CDR1 is KGHDR and CDR2 is SFDVKD. This CDR3 contains 13 residues.

The V gene is TRBV6-1, the J gene TRBJ2-3; 11 bases agree with TRBD1. CDR3 length: 15 amino acids. V dropped 6 bases and J dropped 6; count of bases not matched to a gene: 8. Germline loops: CDR1 MNHNS, CDR2 SASEGT. The CDR3 DNA follows: TGTGCCAGCAGCATAGGGACAGGGGGGTCGGATACGCAGTATTTT. Protein sequence: CASSIGTGGSDTQYF.

The V call is TRBV7-8, the J call TRBJ1-1; 9 nucleotides match TRBD1. CDR1 and CDR2 (germline): SGHVS, FQNEAQ. With V trimmed by 2 bases and J by 3 bases, 1 base remained unmatched. The CDR3 is made up of 14 amino acids. The CDR3 sequence: CASSLWTGDTEAFF. The CDR3 DNA sequence: TGTGCCAGCAGCTTATGGACAGGGGACACTGAAGCTTTCTTT.